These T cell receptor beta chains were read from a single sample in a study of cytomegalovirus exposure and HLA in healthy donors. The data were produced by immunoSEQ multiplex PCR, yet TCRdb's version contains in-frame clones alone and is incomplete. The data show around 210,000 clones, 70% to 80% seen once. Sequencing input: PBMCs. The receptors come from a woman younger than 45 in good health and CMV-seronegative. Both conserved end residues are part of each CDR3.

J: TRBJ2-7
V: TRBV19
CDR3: CASSKASGNYEQYF

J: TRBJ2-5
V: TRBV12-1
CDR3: CASSVGQGEETQYF

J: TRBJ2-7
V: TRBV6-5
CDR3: CASSYTTGDTYEQYF

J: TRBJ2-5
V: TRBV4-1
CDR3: CASSPPNFPETQYF

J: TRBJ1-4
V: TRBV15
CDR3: CATSEDRGREKLFF

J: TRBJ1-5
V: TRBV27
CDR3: CASRQGAGSNQPQHF

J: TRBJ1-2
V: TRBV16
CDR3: CASSQLSYTRLLF

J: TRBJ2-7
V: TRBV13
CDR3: CASSPASSGGSYEQYF

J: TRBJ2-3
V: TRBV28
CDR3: CASSAAGVGADTQYF

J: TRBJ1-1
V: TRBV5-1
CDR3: CASSLGDIDHLAVF

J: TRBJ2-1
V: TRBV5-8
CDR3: CASSPEGPRQGIYHEQFF

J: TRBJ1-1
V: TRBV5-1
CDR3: CASSPRPGNTEAFF

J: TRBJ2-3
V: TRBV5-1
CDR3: CASSFRQALTDTQYF

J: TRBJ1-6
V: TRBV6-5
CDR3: CASRGGSASPLHF

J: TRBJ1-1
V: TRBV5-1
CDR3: CASSSGSEAFF

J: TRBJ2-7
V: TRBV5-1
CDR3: CASSPWTGVHEQYF

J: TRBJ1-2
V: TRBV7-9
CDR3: CASSRDSYGYTF

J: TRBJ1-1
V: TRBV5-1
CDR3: CASSLWGVDRGDTEAFF

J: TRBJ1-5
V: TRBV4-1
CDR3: CASSQAGFDQPQHF

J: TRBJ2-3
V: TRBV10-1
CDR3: CASSGRTGYTDTQYF

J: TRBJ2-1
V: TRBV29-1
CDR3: CSVYPTPTLAGGPGGGSNEQFF

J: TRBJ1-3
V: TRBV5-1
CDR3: CASSPVRSGNTIYF

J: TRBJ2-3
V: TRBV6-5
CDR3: CASSSLTSGREHTQYF

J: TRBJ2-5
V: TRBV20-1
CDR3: CSARELETQYF

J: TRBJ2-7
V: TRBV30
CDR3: CAWSSGTSGGAGQYF

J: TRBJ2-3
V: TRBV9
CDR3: CASSASGRAINTQYF

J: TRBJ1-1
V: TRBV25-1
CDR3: CASSEQLNTEAFF

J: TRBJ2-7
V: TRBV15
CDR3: CATSRDAGAYEQYF

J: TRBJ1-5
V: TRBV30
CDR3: CAWSAPGFGRHQPQHF

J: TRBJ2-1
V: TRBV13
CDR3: CASSWLAGGRNEQFF

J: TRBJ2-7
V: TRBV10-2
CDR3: CASSGRPGKGYEQYF

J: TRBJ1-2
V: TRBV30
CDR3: CAWARQGLYGYTF

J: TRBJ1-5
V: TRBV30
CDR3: CAWSNGIQGDFSNQPQHF

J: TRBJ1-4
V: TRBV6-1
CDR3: CASSRQGDSIEKLFF

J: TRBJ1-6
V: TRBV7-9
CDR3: CASSFTGYGSPLHF

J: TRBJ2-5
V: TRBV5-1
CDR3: CASSRSPQETQYF

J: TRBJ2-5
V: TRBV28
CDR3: CASSLGLPETQYF

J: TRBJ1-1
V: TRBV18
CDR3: CASSPLSENTEAFF

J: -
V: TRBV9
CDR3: CASSAGTGAHEQYF

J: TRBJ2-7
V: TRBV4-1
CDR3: CASSPEDFDEQYF

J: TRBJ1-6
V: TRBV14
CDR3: CASSQRRQNYSPLHF

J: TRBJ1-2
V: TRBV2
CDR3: CASRVLGLVFYPF

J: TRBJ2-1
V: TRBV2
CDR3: CASRDRGHYNEQFF

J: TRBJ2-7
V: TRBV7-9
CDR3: CASSLGGDSLYEQYF

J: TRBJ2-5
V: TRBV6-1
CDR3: CASRSQQETQYF

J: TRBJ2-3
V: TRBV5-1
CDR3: CASSSTDTQYF

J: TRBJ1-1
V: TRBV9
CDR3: CASSALPGLGTEAFF

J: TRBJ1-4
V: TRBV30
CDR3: CAWSTRGSEKLFF

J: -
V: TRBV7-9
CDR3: CASSLTVYEQYF

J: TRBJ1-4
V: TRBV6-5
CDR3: CASSYTGVDEKLFF

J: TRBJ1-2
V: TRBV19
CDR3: CATNHGEINYGYTF

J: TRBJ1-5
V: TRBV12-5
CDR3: CASGLQQGTRSNQPQHF

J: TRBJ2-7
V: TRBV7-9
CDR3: CASSLSGQGPHEQYF

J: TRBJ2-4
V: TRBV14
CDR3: CASSPGWYNIQYF